A single sample gave rise to the 13 T cell receptor beta chains below, sequenced in a study of a mutant IDH1 vaccine in newly diagnosed glioma. TCRdb keeps only in-frame clones here, not all; method: immunoSEQ multiplex PCR. This repertoire shows around 32,000 clones, around 80% found once; its top ten account for approximately 3.2%. Stated time point: week 35, safety follow-up. The vaccine gave 300 ug of a 20-mer mutant IDH1 peptide subcutaneously per dose. Their recognized antigens are unknown. The source was PBMCs, collected from a glioma patient whose treatment included an IDH1 peptide vaccine. Receptor source: a man between 40 and 49 years old with glioma. Some clones in this sample may be carry-over from other donors' samples.

The CDR3, as DNA: TGTGCCAGCACTCAGGGGGGGTCTAACACTGAAGCTTTCTTT. This encodes CASTQGGSNTEAFF. V gene TRBV2 combines with J gene TRBJ1-1, with 7 bases identical to TRBD1. The length of the CDR3 is 14 residues. J was trimmed by 2 bases and V by 7 bases; bases with no gene match: 7. From germline, CDR1 is SNHLY and CDR2 FYNNEI. The full variable domain, rest sourced from reference TRBV2 and TRBJ1-1, is EPEVTQTPSHQVTQMGQEVILRCVPISNHLYFYWYRQILGQKVEFLVSFYNNEISEKSEIFDDQFSVERPDGSNFTLKIRSTKLEDSAMYFCASTQGGSNTEAFFGQGTRLTVV.

This clone was found once. The chain carries TRBV18 and TRBJ2-7; 7 bases align to TRBD1. Per the germline V gene, CDR1 is KGHSH and CDR2 is LQKENI. This CDR3 has 13 amino acids. Trimming took 5 bases from V and 2 from J; bases not matched to a gene: 3. The CDR3 loop reads CASSKTGTYEQYF. CDR3 in DNA: TGTGCCAGCTCAAAGACAGGGACCTACGAGCAGTACTTC.

In its sample, this clone was seen a few times. The chain recombines TRBV25-1 with TRBJ1-1; D is possibly TRBD1 (5 bases). V lost 6 bases and J 0 bases, leaving 14 bases between the germline ends. Germline loops: CDR1 MGHDK, CDR2 SYGVNS. The CDR3 contains 15 residues. The CDR3 DNA sequence: TGTGCCAGCAGGGGGGACGGCTCGTTGAACACTGAAGCTTTCTTT. Translation: CASRGDGSLNTEAFF.

The chain carries TRBV11-3 and TRBJ2-1; the D gene is possibly TRBD2 (5 bases). V lost 5 bases and J 2 bases, leaving 7 bases between the germline ends. CDR1 is SGHNT, CDR2 YENEEA, per germline. The CDR3 is 13 residues long. The CDR3 here is CASSKEAYNEQFF. DNA for the CDR3: TGTGCCAGCAGCAAGGAGGCCTACAATGAGCAGTTCTTC.

The chain joins TRBV29-1 to TRBJ1-2; tentative D call: TRBD1 (5 bases). There are 14 residues in the CDR3. The germline gives CDR1 SQVTM, CDR2 ANQGSEA. V was shortened by 6 bases and J by 3 bases, with 17 bases between the two germline ends. The CDR3: CSVDRDRKHYGYTF. The CDR3 nucleotides are TGCAGCGTCGACCGGGACCGCAAACACTATGGCTACACCTTC.

The CDR3, as DNA: TGTGCCAGCTCACCGGTGGGCCCCGAAAAACTGTTTTTT. It specifies CASSPVGPEKLFF. The chain carries TRBV18 and TRBJ1-4; D unclear. This CDR3 contains 13 residues. The germline V gene encodes CDR1 KGHSH and CDR2 LQKENI. Trimming took 3 bases from V and 8 from J, leaving 10 bases between them.

V is TRBV6-5 and J is TRBJ1-1, with D perhaps matching TRBD1 (5 bases). This CDR3 comprises 14 residues. The germline CDR1 and CDR2 sequences are MNHEY and SVGAGI. Trimming removed 0 bases at V and 5 bases at J, with 10 bases between. CDR3: CASSYSGVYTEAFF. The CDR3 DNA sequence: TGTGCCAGCAGTTACTCGGGGGTTTATACTGAAGCTTTCTTT.

The genes are TRBV29-1 and TRBJ1-1, with 7 bases identical to TRBD1. V was clipped by 6 bases and J by 1 base; unmatched bases: 8. The CDR3 length is 14 residues. Looked up from germline, CDR1 is SQVTM and CDR2 is ANQGSEA. The DNA of the CDR3 is TGCAGCGTGTCAGGGGGATTTGGGAACACTGAAGCTTTCTTT. It translates to CSVSGGFGNTEAFF.

The J gene is TRBJ2-5, the V gene TRBV7-2, with 7 bases aligning to TRBD2. The CDR3 is made up of 14 amino acids. Germline CDR1 SGHTA, CDR2 FQGNSA. Trimming took 5 bases from V and 5 from J; bases not matched to a gene: 8. Here the CDR3 reads CASSLGLVMETQYF. Here the CDR3 DNA reads TGTGCCAGCAGCCTAGGACTAGTAATGGAGACCCAGTACTTC.

The chain recombines TRBV4-1 with TRBJ2-7; D is unresolved. V was pared by 0 bases and J by 0 bases, with 6 bases between. This CDR3 comprises 14 residues. CDR1 is MGHRA, CDR2 YSYEKL, per germline. The CDR3 nucleotides read TGCGCCAGCAGCCAAGATGCAGGCTCCTACGAGCAGTACTTC. It specifies CASSQDAGSYEQYF.

The J gene is TRBJ1-6, the V gene TRBV2; possible D gene TRBD1, 5 bases. The CDR3 totals 14 residues. Trimming removed 4 bases from V and 9 bases from J, with 13 bases in between. The germline V gene encodes CDR1 SNHLY and CDR2 FYNNEI. CDR3 residues: CASSADGAGSPLHF. For the CDR3, the DNA is TGTGCCAGCAGTGCTGATGGGGCGGGTTCACCCCTCCACTTT.

This chain uses TRBV6-1 with TRBJ1-2; perhaps TRBD1 as D (6 bases). The CDR3 length is 18 residues. Germline V gene data show CDR1 as MNHNS and CDR2 as SASEGT. Trimming pared 0 bases from V and 2 bases from J, leaving 19 bases between. CDR3 bases: TGTGCCAGCAGTGAAGCCCGGGGCAGGGGAGCCCTCAACTATGGCTACACCTTC. It encodes CASSEARGRGALNYGYTF.

This chain connects TRBV5-4 to TRBJ2-5; 10 bases agree with TRBD2. CDR1 and CDR2 (germline): SGHNT, YYREEE (reference sequence). The CDR3 is 16 residues long. Trimming took 4 bases from V and 3 from J; bases not matched to a gene: 9. CDR3 nucleotide sequence: TGTGCCAGCAGCATCCCAATAGCGGGGGGCAAAGAGACCCAGTACTTC. As protein: CASSIPIAGGKETQYF. Using reference TRBV5-4 and TRBJ2-5 for the parts outside the CDR3, the full variable domain is ETGVTQSPTHLIKTRGQQVTLRCSSQSGHNTVSWYQQALGQGPQFIFQYYREEENGRGNFPPRFSGLQFPNYSSELNVNALELDDSALYLCASSIPIAGGKETQYFGPGTRLLVL.